This T cell receptor beta chain was identified in a study of blood T cell repertoires in COVID-19. Study at large: PBMCs, B-cell-depleted T cells, or T cells were the source of the cDNA or gDNA that made up the material.

Sequenced by immunoSEQ multiplex PCR; TCRdb stores in-frame clones only, minus some. This sample has 200,000 or so clones, with about 88% found just once. Germline V lookup: CDR1 LGHNT, CDR2 FRNRAP. Trimming took off 7 bases at V and 1 base at J, with 16 bases between the two ends. The CDR3 covers 16 residues. Individuals aged roughly 18 to 95 years were recruited from about two dozen US areas. The chain couples TRBV12-5 to TRBJ2-2; a possible D gene is TRBD1 (5 bases). The sequence was collected from a woman in her forties with acute COVID-19. Sequenced sample: PBMCs or T cells enriched from blood (not recorded which). The CDR3 loop reads CASAPSQGWNTGELFF. CDR3 nucleotides: TGTGCTAGTGCCCCCAGCCAGGGATGGAACACCGGGGAGCTGTTTTTT.